This TCR beta chain was observed in a study of T cells after yellow fever vaccination. Findings and caveats of the study: Clonotypes appearing in both CD4 and CD8 compartments existed, and their share was small.

5'RACE template switching produced TCR cDNA carrying a universal primer site and UMIs. Via MiXCR, TCRdb re-called the 5' RACE reads, giving one row per CDR3 protein. The table shows 300,000 or so distinct CDR3 sequences, with roughly 13% occurring only once. This CDR3 is 15 amino acids long. The germline CDR1 and CDR2 sequences are MDHEN and SYDVKM. The V segment lost 5 bases and the J segment 6 bases; nucleotides outside the gene matches: 10. This clonotype was counted only a few times. Its antigen is currently unknown. The V and J genes are TRBV28 and TRBJ2-7, with 10 bases identical to TRBD2. The sequences come from CD4+ T cells sorted from PBMCs, collected 45 days after the yellow fever booster vaccination. This TCR was recovered from a young man who received the YFV17D yellow fever vaccine. The CDR3 DNA sequence: TGTGCCAGCAGTCAGTCCAGCGGGAGGGCCGGCGAGCAGTACTTC. This sequence encodes CASSQSSGRAGEQYF. The entire variable domain, with the rest obtained from reference TRBV28 and TRBJ2-7, is as follows: DVKVTQSSRYLVKRTGEKVFLECVQDMDHENMFWYRQDPGLGLRLIYFSYDVKMKEKGDIPEGYSVSREKKERFSLILESASTNQTSMYLCASSQSSGRAGEQYFGPGTRLTVT.